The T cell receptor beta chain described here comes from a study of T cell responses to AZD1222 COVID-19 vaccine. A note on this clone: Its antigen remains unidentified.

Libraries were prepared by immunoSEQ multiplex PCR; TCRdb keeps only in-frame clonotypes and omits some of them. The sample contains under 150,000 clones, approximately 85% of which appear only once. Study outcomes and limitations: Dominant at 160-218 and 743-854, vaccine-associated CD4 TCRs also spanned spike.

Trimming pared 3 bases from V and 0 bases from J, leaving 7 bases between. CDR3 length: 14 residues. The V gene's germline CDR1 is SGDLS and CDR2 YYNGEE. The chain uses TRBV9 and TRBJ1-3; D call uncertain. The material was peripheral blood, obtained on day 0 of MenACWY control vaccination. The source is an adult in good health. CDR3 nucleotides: TGTGCCAGCAGCGCGGCCCTCTCTGGAAACACCATATATTTT. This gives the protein CASSAALSGNTIYF.